This TCR beta chain was identified during a study of blood T cells in healthy people across ages. Study-wide findings and caveats: Fewer expanded clones and more diversity marked long-lived versus aged donors.

The CDR3 length is 15 residues. Germline lookup yields CDR1 SEHNR and CDR2 FQNEAQ (reference sequence). V trimming: 1 base; J trimming: 8 bases; junction bases outside the gene matches: 6. With a J-beta primer mix and a sample-barcoded 5' primer, a second PCR ran about 6 to 11 cycles. TCRdb reprocessed the 5' RACE reads with MiXCR, giving one entry per CDR3 protein. The sample contains about 1.4 million distinct CDR3 sequences, around 55% of which appear only once. As concerns this clonotype: Its specificity is unknown. Without the conserved terminal phenylalanine or tryptophan, this CDR3 likely stems from a read error.

Sample: blood. The rearrangement uses TRBV7-9 and TRBJ2-1; 9 bases align to TRBD1. This sequence originates from a man between 18 and 29 years old in good health. The DNA for the CDR3 is TGTGCCAGCAGCTTAGAAGGGACAGGGTTCCATGAGCAGTTCATC. It specifies CASSLEGTGFHEQFI.